Listed here is a single T cell receptor (beta chain). This sample stems from a study of blood T cell repertoires in COVID-19. The CDR3 spans 12 residues. Germline-derived CDR1 and CDR2 are LGHDT and YNNKEL (reference sequence). V was pared by 4 bases and J by 6 bases, with 2 bases of the junction left unmatched. This table comes from immunoSEQ multiplex PCR, and its TCRdb copy is limited to in-frame clones, with some not included. The sample includes around 75,000 clones, about 86% of them seen just once. The chain combines TRBV3-1 (or the pseudogene TRBV3-2) with TRBJ1-1; 7 bases are a match to TRBD1. The sequenced material came from peripheral blood. The TCR sequence derives from a man between 65 and 79 years old with active COVID-19. DNA for the CDR3: TGTGCCAGCAGCCCCCAGGGGGCTGAAGCTTTCTTT. Protein product: CASSPQGAEAFF.